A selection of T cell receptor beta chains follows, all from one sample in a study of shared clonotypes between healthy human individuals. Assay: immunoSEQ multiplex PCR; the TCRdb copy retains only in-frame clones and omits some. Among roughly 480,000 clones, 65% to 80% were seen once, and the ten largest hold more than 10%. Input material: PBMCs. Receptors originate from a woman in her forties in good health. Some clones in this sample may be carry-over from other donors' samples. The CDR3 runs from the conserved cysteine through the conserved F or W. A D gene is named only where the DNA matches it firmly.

CDR3aa: CASRVGLFGVGELFF
d_gene: NA
j_gene: TRBJ2-2
v_gene: TRBV2

CDR3aa: CASSPRLAGDVEQYF
d_gene: TRBD2
j_gene: TRBJ2-7
v_gene: TRBV4-2

CDR3aa: CATRGGRGPMNTEAFF
d_gene: TRBD1
j_gene: TRBJ1-1
v_gene: TRBV15

CDR3aa: CASSSQGPGTEAFF
d_gene: NA
j_gene: TRBJ1-1
v_gene: TRBV7-3

CDR3aa: CASSLAGGPNYNEQFF
d_gene: TRBD2
j_gene: TRBJ2-1
v_gene: TRBV18

CDR3aa: CASSPYPGQSNEKLFF
d_gene: TRBD1
j_gene: TRBJ1-4
v_gene: TRBV18

CDR3aa: CASSDSVGLNQPQHF
d_gene: NA
j_gene: TRBJ1-5
v_gene: TRBV18

CDR3aa: CASSILKPGTSGSTGELFF
d_gene: TRBD2
j_gene: TRBJ2-2
v_gene: TRBV27

CDR3aa: CASSYRARDTEAFF
d_gene: NA
j_gene: TRBJ1-1
v_gene: TRBV6-4

CDR3aa: CASSIGQGPDTQYF
d_gene: TRBD1
j_gene: TRBJ2-3
v_gene: TRBV5-4

CDR3aa: CASSNSGAPVYEQYF
d_gene: TRBD2
j_gene: TRBJ2-7
v_gene: TRBV7-2

CDR3aa: CASRRLAPGELFF
d_gene: TRBD2
j_gene: TRBJ2-2
v_gene: TRBV11-2

CDR3aa: CASSPETAGNTIYF
d_gene: NA
j_gene: TRBJ1-3
v_gene: TRBV11-2

CDR3aa: CASSSGQGTDTQYF
d_gene: NA
j_gene: TRBJ2-3
v_gene: TRBV7-2

CDR3aa: CASSSTGLNTEAFF
d_gene: NA
j_gene: TRBJ1-1
v_gene: TRBV7-3

CDR3aa: CASSALGTGELFF
d_gene: NA
j_gene: TRBJ2-2
v_gene: TRBV7-2

CDR3aa: CASSEALFTGEKLFF
d_gene: NA
j_gene: TRBJ1-4
v_gene: TRBV2

CDR3aa: CASSQGGGEQFF
d_gene: NA
j_gene: TRBJ2-1
v_gene: TRBV4-2

CDR3aa: CASTHRGDICNTIYF
d_gene: TRBD1
j_gene: TRBJ1-3
v_gene: TRBV19

CDR3aa: CASSQDRGGRWTDTQYF
d_gene: TRBD2
j_gene: TRBJ2-3
v_gene: TRBV4-3

CDR3aa: CASSSFYAGPPYEQYF
d_gene: NA
j_gene: TRBJ2-7
v_gene: TRBV5-1

CDR3aa: CASSSGQGSYEQYF
d_gene: TRBD1
j_gene: TRBJ2-7
v_gene: TRBV5-1

CDR3aa: CSVAYPARKETQYF
d_gene: NA
j_gene: TRBJ2-5
v_gene: TRBV29-1

CDR3aa: CASSLGVGSAYEQYF
d_gene: NA
j_gene: TRBJ2-7
v_gene: TRBV11-2

CDR3aa: CASSEDYTGELFF
d_gene: NA
j_gene: TRBJ2-2
v_gene: TRBV7-2

CDR3aa: CASSLRSYTGELFF
d_gene: NA
j_gene: TRBJ2-2
v_gene: TRBV7-3

CDR3aa: CASSPISSRGTYEQYF
d_gene: NA
j_gene: TRBJ2-7
v_gene: TRBV5-6

CDR3aa: CASCLGRDGELFF
d_gene: NA
j_gene: TRBJ2-2
v_gene: TRBV2

CDR3aa: CASSLGGGAGTDTQYF
d_gene: NA
j_gene: TRBJ2-3
v_gene: TRBV5-1

CDR3aa: CAISEARERYEQYF
d_gene: NA
j_gene: TRBJ2-7
v_gene: TRBV10-3

CDR3aa: CASSRTDRSNYGYTF
d_gene: NA
j_gene: TRBJ1-2
v_gene: TRBV5-8

CDR3aa: CASKNRPQSTDTQYF
d_gene: NA
j_gene: TRBJ2-3
v_gene: TRBV5-6

CDR3aa: CARKSGEAYGYTF
d_gene: NA
j_gene: TRBJ1-2
v_gene: TRBV30

CDR3aa: CASSLEGTTYEQYF
d_gene: NA
j_gene: TRBJ2-7
v_gene: TRBV5-4

CDR3aa: CASSYSLDRGETQYF
d_gene: NA
j_gene: TRBJ2-5
v_gene: TRBV6-5

CDR3aa: CASSFLTSGEANEQFF
d_gene: TRBD2
j_gene: TRBJ2-1
v_gene: TRBV7-9

CDR3aa: CASSERVATGIMVATEAFF
d_gene: NA
j_gene: TRBJ1-1
v_gene: TRBV6-1

CDR3aa: CASSDGGVPTQQSPYEQYF
d_gene: NA
j_gene: TRBJ2-7
v_gene: TRBV10-1

CDR3aa: CASSTVAGTINEQFF
d_gene: TRBD2
j_gene: TRBJ2-1
v_gene: TRBV5-1

CDR3aa: CASSLGLVATDTQYF
d_gene: NA
j_gene: TRBJ2-3
v_gene: TRBV5-1

CDR3aa: CASTPSLGRIYEQYF
d_gene: NA
j_gene: TRBJ2-7
v_gene: TRBV4-3

CDR3aa: CASSLVGPTEKLFF
d_gene: NA
j_gene: TRBJ1-4
v_gene: TRBV7-8

CDR3aa: CASSQFAGPYEQYF
d_gene: NA
j_gene: TRBJ2-7
v_gene: TRBV11-2

CDR3aa: CASTLQPSSYNEQFF
d_gene: NA
j_gene: TRBJ2-1
v_gene: TRBV28

CDR3aa: CASSPPSDINYGYTF
d_gene: NA
j_gene: TRBJ1-2
v_gene: TRBV18

CDR3aa: CASSDSRGVATGELFF
d_gene: NA
j_gene: TRBJ2-2
v_gene: TRBV6-4

CDR3aa: CASSPGTGNAEQFF
d_gene: NA
j_gene: TRBJ2-1
v_gene: TRBV7-3

CDR3aa: CASSDRQISYEQYF
d_gene: NA
j_gene: TRBJ2-7
v_gene: TRBV9

CDR3aa: CASSYQRGRGTQYF
d_gene: TRBD2
j_gene: TRBJ2-5
v_gene: TRBV14

CDR3aa: CAWSVRETGELFF
d_gene: NA
j_gene: TRBJ2-2
v_gene: TRBV30

CDR3aa: CASSSLYRGRKTGELFF
d_gene: TRBD1
j_gene: TRBJ2-2
v_gene: TRBV9

CDR3aa: CASSEGGLAPYEQYF
d_gene: TRBD2
j_gene: TRBJ2-7
v_gene: TRBV6-1

CDR3aa: CASSLAGARYEQYF
d_gene: NA
j_gene: TRBJ2-7
v_gene: TRBV11-2

CDR3aa: CASSWTSGNEQFF
d_gene: TRBD2
j_gene: TRBJ2-1
v_gene: TRBV7-2

CDR3aa: CASSLEMASGRATHTGELFF
d_gene: TRBD2
j_gene: TRBJ2-2
v_gene: TRBV7-8

CDR3aa: CASSFETPNYGYTF
d_gene: NA
j_gene: TRBJ1-2
v_gene: TRBV5-1

CDR3aa: CASFGLAGVWTGELFF
d_gene: TRBD2
j_gene: TRBJ2-2
v_gene: TRBV19